This TCR beta chain is from a study of Tregs in tolerant kidney transplant recipients (dated by TCRdb to about 2019). As for the study more broadly: The transplants used related donors along with nonmyeloablative bone marrow transplantation, and in the human trials mixed chimerism was transient. Before combined kidney and bone marrow transplantation, this study identified donor-specific regulatory T cells using TCRbeta sequencing and then followed those same cells after transplant.

On this clone: Its antigen has not been determined. No base qualities exist here, and no much larger clone lies one base off it.

The CDR3 covers 16 residues, taking in both the cysteine and the phenylalanine. Left in the record is the CDR3 DNA by itself, 48 bases read in frame from the first base. What the authors observed across the whole study: The study was limited by small patient numbers, and the findings need validation in larger populations and under other immunosuppression protocols. Although technical replication error seemed to be minimal, the question of biological reproducibility was not addressed directly. For some patients the PCR primers changed over time, which made it impossible to compare the samples from those patients at the nucleotide level. The most biologically relevant and donor-specific TCRbeta repertoire appeared to be identified by expanding Tregs with activated donor B cells. Donor-specific Treg expansion was found to exceed global Treg expansion in tolerant patients, suggesting antigen-driven rather than nonspecific expansion.

For TCRbeta CDR3 sequencing, genomic DNA was extracted from sorted cells using the QIAGEN DNeasy Blood and Tissue Kit. Through immunoSEQ, high-throughput TCRbeta CDR3 sequencing was done commercially, including PCR amplification with internal controls and bias correction. On the study's bioinformatics: Unique productive TCRbeta sequences were defined by CDR3 nucleotide sequence where primers matched, otherwise by CDR3 amino acid sequence with Vbeta and Jbeta genes. As a correction for sorting error, sequences shared between sorted populations at a frequency ratio of 2:1 or less were discarded, and the remaining shared sequences were assigned to the higher population. A sequence counted as donor-reactive if, in CFSE-low cells, the sequence had a frequency of at least 0.01% and was expanded at least 5-fold compared with unstimulated cells. Repertoire divergence was quantified by Jensen-Shannon divergence calculated from the top 100 TCRbeta sequences ranked by frequency. For samples with multiple sequencing runs, sorting error was corrected separately for each run before the runs were pooled. Imported from immuneACCESS, the table was reduced by TCRdb to in-frame sequences with V and J called. These copies leave out some clones; in studies compared against another copy, an unresolved V gene accounts for under half, and the cause of the remainder is not known. V, J and clone size are those of that table, while D and trimming were read from the DNA. The table for this sample lists 50,000 to 85,000 clones; about nine tenths of them were counted only once. Together, the top ten hold around 9.9% of the sample.

Taken with the paper, the label for time point translates to: blood sample drawn before combined kidney and bone marrow transplant. Thawed PBMCs were FACS-sorted into unstimulated Tregs (CD4+CD25+CD127-), CD4+ non-Tregs (CD4+CD25-), CD4 cells and CD8 cells. The patients were several recipients of combined kidney and bone marrow transplants from the ITN036ST trial, and samples were available only from these trial subjects. Healthy control blood was processed by Ficoll density gradient to PBMCs and cryopreserved; patient PBMCs were collected before and after transplant. The sample in question was CD8+ T cells from blood, obtained before the transplant. The receptor comes from a human donor who received a combined kidney and bone marrow transplant. Here the chain combines TRBV21-1 and TRBJ1-1. TRBV21-1 is classified as a pseudogene. This receptor has the CDR3 CASSKAPIGRNTEAFF. In nucleotides, the sequence is TGTGCCAGCAGCAAGGCCCCGATTGGGAGAAACACTGAAGCTTTCTTT.